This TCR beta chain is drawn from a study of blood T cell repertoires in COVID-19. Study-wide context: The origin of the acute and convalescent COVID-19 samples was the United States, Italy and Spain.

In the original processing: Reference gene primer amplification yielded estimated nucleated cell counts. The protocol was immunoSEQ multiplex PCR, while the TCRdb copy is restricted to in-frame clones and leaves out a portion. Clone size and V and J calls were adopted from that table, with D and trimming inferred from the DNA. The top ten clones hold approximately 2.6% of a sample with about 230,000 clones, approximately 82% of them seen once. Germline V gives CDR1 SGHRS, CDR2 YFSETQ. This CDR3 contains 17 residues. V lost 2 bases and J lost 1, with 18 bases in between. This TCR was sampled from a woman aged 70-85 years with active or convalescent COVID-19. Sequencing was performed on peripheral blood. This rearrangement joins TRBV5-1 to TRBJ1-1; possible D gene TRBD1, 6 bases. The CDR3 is CASSFLLGAGSNTEAFF. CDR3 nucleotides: TGCGCCAGCAGCTTTTTGTTGGGGGCAGGATCGAACACTGAAGCTTTCTTT.